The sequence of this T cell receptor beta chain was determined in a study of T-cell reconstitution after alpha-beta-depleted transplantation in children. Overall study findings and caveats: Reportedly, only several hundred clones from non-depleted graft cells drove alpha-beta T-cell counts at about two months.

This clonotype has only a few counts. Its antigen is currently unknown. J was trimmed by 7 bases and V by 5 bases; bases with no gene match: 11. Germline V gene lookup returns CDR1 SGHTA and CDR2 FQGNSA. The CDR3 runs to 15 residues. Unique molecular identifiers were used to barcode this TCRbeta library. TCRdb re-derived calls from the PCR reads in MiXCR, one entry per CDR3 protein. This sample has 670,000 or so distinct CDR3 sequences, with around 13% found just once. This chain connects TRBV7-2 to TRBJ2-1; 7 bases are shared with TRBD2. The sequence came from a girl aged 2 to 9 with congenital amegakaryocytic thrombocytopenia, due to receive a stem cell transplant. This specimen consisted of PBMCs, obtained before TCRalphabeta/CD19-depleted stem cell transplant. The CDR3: CASSLSGLPTNEQFF. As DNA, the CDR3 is TGTGCCAGCAGCCTATCGGGACTACCCACGAATGAGCAGTTCTTC.